This entry features one T cell receptor beta chain sequence. Its target antigen remains unknown. This record comes from a study of CXCR3-negative and CXCR3-positive naive CD8 T cells (dated by TCRdb to about 2019). Turning to the overall study: Roughly 140 million TRB reads were obtained in total, roughly 1.5 +/- 0.3 million reads per library. The diversity and physicochemical repertoire analyses included about a dozen donors pooled from two independent experiments. The TRBV-TRBJ cluster analysis covered naive subsets from about 5 donors and memory cells from 3 donors.

TCRdb records NextSeq 550 as the sequencer. The Human TCR Profiling Kit (MiLaboratory) was used to prepare UMI-labeled 5' RACE TRB cDNA libraries. cDNA synthesis used the entire amount of extracted RNA, and PCR amplification then used the entire amount of cDNA produced. Libraries were prepared in parallel with an identical number of PCR cycles. From the authors' description of their analysis: With a minimum of two reads required per UMI, MIGEC and MiXCR pulled out about 54,000 +/- 9,700 unique UMI-labeled TRB cDNA molecules from each library. On average, each library contained about 40,000 +/- 10,000 functional in-frame TRB CDR3 nucleotide clonotypes without stop codons. After each sample was downsampled to 5000 UMI-labeled TRB molecules, VDJtools was used to calculate diversity metrics such as normalized Shannon-Wiener and Chao1. VDJtools computed clonotype-size-weighted physicochemical properties of the central five CDR3 residues: interaction energy, strength, volume and Kidera factor 4. With the reads reprocessed by TCRdb, a single entry stands for each CDR3 protein sequence and no DNA is reported. TCRdb, not the authors, supplied the V and J calls. This sample's table lists some 140,000 distinct CDR3 sequences. Of the sample, less than 0.55% is held by the ten largest clones.

Summary of the overall study and its limitations: Because surface CD5, which is linked to self-reactivity in mice, was comparable between the naive subsets, TCR interaction strength was also inferred from the physicochemical properties of TRB CDR3s. Naive CXCR3-negative and CXCR3-positive cells from the same donor showed similar TRBV-TRBJ usage, whereas memory cells showed distinct patterns. Because CXCR3 expression was partially decreased after cryopreservation, freshly isolated PBMCs were used for most assays. Compared with CXCR3-negative naive cells, CXCR3-positive naive cells had TRB CDR3s with higher hydrophobicity (lower Kidera factor 4), lower energy, and higher strength and volume indices. Both naive subsets had comparably high repertoire diversity, while memory CD8+ T cells had much lower repertoire diversity.

For every CD8+ T cell subset, about 300,000 cells were flow-sorted straight into RLT lysis buffer, and each subset was sorted in triplicate. To keep memory contaminants out, a stringent definition of naive CD8+ T cells was applied: CD45RO-CCR7+CD27+CD95-. Peripheral blood mononuclear cells were isolated from buffy coats using standard density gradient centrifugation. A FACSAria III was used to flow-sort naive CXCR3-negative and CXCR3-positive CD8+ T cells. Total RNA was extracted from sorted cells using an RNeasy Mini Kit. Based on the germline V gene, the CDR1 and CDR2 sequences are MDHEN and SYDVKM. Including cysteine and phenylalanine, the CDR3 has 20 amino acids. The DNA is not on file.

The clonotype was recovered from a human donor in good health. Some clones in this sample may be carry-over from other donors' samples. The sequencing input was naive CXCR3+ CD8+ T cells from blood. Per the publication, the cell subset or site label means: CD45RO-CCR7+CD27+CD95- naive CD8+ T cells expressing CXCR3 (TNR3+). In this chain, TRBV28 is recombined with TRBJ2-5; the D call from TCRdb, TRBD2, cannot be confirmed without DNA. The CDR3 region has the sequence CASSFQAYGGPYHIQETQYF.